A single sample gave rise to the 18 T cell receptor beta chains below, sequenced in a study of shared clonotypes between healthy human individuals. Sequenced by immunoSEQ multiplex PCR; TCRdb stores in-frame clones only, minus some. The sample has some 1,900,000 clones, roughly 94% seen once. CD45RO-negative cells were positively selected for CCR7, leaving out terminally differentiated effector memory CD45RA+ cells. Sequencing used naive CD8+ T cells sorted from blood. The receptors originated from a man aged 18 to 29 in good health.

The chain carries TRBV27 and TRBJ2-7, with 7 bases aligning to TRBD2. J lost 2 bases, V lost 6 bases, and 10 bases had no gene match. The CDR3 totals 15 residues. Per the germline V gene, CDR1 is MNHEY and CDR2 is SMNVEV (reference sequence). The CDR3 reads CASSESGKSPYEQYF. In DNA, the CDR3 is TGTGCCAGCAGCGAGAGCGGGAAAAGTCCCTACGAGCAGTACTTC.

This chain links TRBV2 with TRBJ2-7, with 8 bases fitting TRBD1. CDR1 SNHLY and CDR2 FYNNEI come from the germline V gene. The CDR3 sequence is 16 residues long. J was trimmed by 5 bases and V by 3 bases; bases with no gene match: 12. The CDR3 DNA sequence: TGTGCCAGCAGTGACTGGGTTGGGACAGGCCATGACGAGCAGTACTTC. Amino acids: CASSDWVGTGHDEQYF.

As for this clone: The missing conserved phenylalanine or tryptophan at the end of this CDR3 makes a read error likely. No DNA is shown, since the ends of the CDR3 on it are uncertain; the CDR3 is the one TCRdb lists. The chain joins TRBV10-1 to TRBJ2-7. The CDR3 numbers 10 amino acids, ends counted. Germline values: CDR1 WNHNN, CDR2 SYGVQD (reference sequence). This chain's CDR3 is CASSEAPPGA.

V and J are TRBV5-4 and TRBJ1-1, with D unclear. This CDR3 region has 13 residues. With 0 bases removed from V and 7 bases from J, the gap between germline ends came to 10 bases. CDR1 is SGHNT and CDR2 is YYREEE in the germline V gene (reference sequence). The CDR3 bases are TGTGCCAGCAGCTTGGCGTCGGCAGTTGAAGCTTTCTTT. Protein sequence: CASSLASAVEAFF.

The chain combines TRBV29-1 with TRBJ2-2; no clear D. CDR3 length: 12 residues. The germline CDR1 and CDR2 sequences are SQVTM and ANQGSEA. Trimming took 3 bases from V and 5 from J, leaving 7 bases between them. CDR3 sequence reads: CSVEADTGELFF. CDR3 coding DNA: TGCAGCGTTGAGGCGGATACCGGGGAGCTGTTTTTT.

This clone was picked up a small number of times. The chain couples TRBV7-9 to TRBJ1-2; D not resolved. This CDR3 is built from 13 residues. V was trimmed by 2 bases and J by 2 bases, leaving 6 bases between them. Germline V lookup: CDR1 SEHNR, CDR2 FQNEAQ (reference sequence). The CDR3, as DNA: TGTGCCAGCAGCTTAAGTTGGAACTATGGCTACACCTTC. Protein sequence: CASSLSWNYGYTF.

A remark on this clone: Other DNA sequences in the sample encode the same CDR3. V is TRBV2 and J is TRBJ2-3; 9 nucleotides align to TRBD2. V dropped 1 base and J dropped 3; count of bases not matched to a gene: 5. The CDR3 runs to 16 residues. CDR1 is SNHLY and CDR2 is FYNNEI in the germline V gene. The CDR3 DNA sequence: TGTGCCAGCAGTGAAGGGCTAGCGGGGACTACAGATACGCAGTATTTT. It encodes CASSEGLAGTTDTQYF. The full variable domain, with the rest looked up from reference TRBV2 and TRBJ2-3, is EPEVTQTPSHQVTQMGQEVILRCVPISNHLYFYWYRQILGQKVEFLVSFYNNEISEKSEIFDDQFSVERPDGSNFTLKIRSTKLEDSAMYFCASSEGLAGTTDTQYFGPGTRLTVL.

The chain combines TRBV30 with TRBJ2-7, with D hard to call. This CDR3 has 13 amino acids. Trimming stripped 0 bases from V and 6 bases from J, with 12 bases between. CDR1 is GTSNPN, CDR2 SVGIG, per germline (reference sequence). CDR3 sequence (DNA): TGTGCCTGGAGTGTGGGCCCCCGGATCGAGCAGTACTTC. This sequence encodes CAWSVGPRIEQYF.

The rearrangement links TRBV21-1 to TRBJ2-1. TRBV21-1 is termed a pseudogene. CDR3 length equals 10 residues. This CDR3 reads CASSKDEQFF. The DNA for the CDR3 is TGTGCCAGCAGCAAGGATGAGCAGTTCTTC.

The chain is built from TRBV10-1 and TRBJ1-6; TRBD1 might be the D (6 bases). Germline V lookup: CDR1 WNHNN, CDR2 SYGVQD (reference sequence). Trimming pared 7 bases from V and 4 bases from J, leaving 11 bases between. CDR3 length: 14 amino acids. The CDR3 protein is CASTSTGYNSPLHF. In nucleotides, the CDR3 is TGCGCCAGCACCTCGACAGGTTATAATTCACCCCTCCACTTT.

The chain recombines TRBV5-1 with TRBJ2-7; possibly TRBD2 for D (5 bases). The CDR3 has 14 residues. The germline CDR1 and CDR2 sequences are SGHRS and YFSETQ. Trimming removed 3 bases from V and 2 bases from J, with 12 bases in between. CDR3 in amino acids: CASSSREGPYEQYF. CDR3 coding DNA: TGCGCCAGCAGCTCGCGAGAGGGTCCCTACGAGCAGTACTTC.

This chain links TRBV27 with TRBJ1-1, with 10 bases fitting TRBD1. The CDR3 extends over 16 amino acids. Trimming cost V 5 bases and J 5 bases; bases outside gene matches: 11. Germline-derived CDR1 and CDR2 are MNHEY and SMNVEV (reference sequence). The CDR3 sequence is CASSPTDRGRKTEAFF. The DNA for the CDR3 is TGTGCCAGCAGTCCGACGGACAGGGGGAGAAAAACTGAAGCTTTCTTT.

The V call is TRBV18, the J call TRBJ1-1, with D perhaps TRBD1 (5 bases). Germline CDR1 and CDR2: KGHSH and LQKENI. The CDR3 extends over 14 amino acids. The V and J ends lost 3 bases and 0 bases respectively, with 8 bases between them. DNA of the CDR3: TGTGCCAGCTCACCGGGACCGATGAACACTGAAGCTTTCTTT. Its protein product is CASSPGPMNTEAFF.

The chain has TRBV2 and TRBJ1-2; TRBD1 agrees at 11 bases. This CDR3 contains 15 residues. The germline V gene has CDR1 SNHLY and CDR2 FYNNEI. V shed 2 bases and J 6 bases; nucleotides not matched to a gene: 5. CDR3 nucleotides: TGTGCCAGCAGTGAAAGGACAGGGGGCTTCAATGGCTACACCTTC. This sequence encodes CASSERTGGFNGYTF.

CDR3 sequence: CASSFSTASTDTQYF. The CDR3 DNA sequence: TGCGCCAGCAGCTTTTCGACAGCTAGCACAGATACGCAGTATTTT. This chain uses TRBV5-1 with TRBJ2-3, with a weak D call TRBD1 (5 bases). CDR1 is SGHRS and CDR2 is YFSETQ in the germline V gene. The CDR3 runs to 15 residues. V gave up 2 bases and J gave up 0 bases, with 10 bases separating them.

This chain joins TRBV11-2 and TRBJ1-1; D remains unclear. Trimming cost V 6 bases and J 6 bases, with 14 bases left between them. This CDR3 contains 13 residues. Looked up from germline, CDR1 is SGHAT and CDR2 is FQNNGV. CDR3 nucleotide sequence: TGTGCCAGCAGGCCAATGGGGAGGGCTGAAGCTTTCTTT. Its protein product is CASRPMGRAEAFF.

Only a few counts were recorded for this clone. The rearrangement uses TRBV9 and TRBJ1-1; D remains ambiguous. The ends were cut back, 3 bases at V and 0 bases at J, with 9 bases in the middle. Per germline, CDR1 SGDLS and CDR2 YYNGEE. The CDR3 is 14 amino acids. The CDR3 region has the DNA TGTGCCAGCAGCGCCTTACAGTTGAACACTGAAGCTTTCTTT. Its protein product is CASSALQLNTEAFF.

This chain connects TRBV5-1 to TRBJ2-7; no definite D call. CDR1 is SGHRS and CDR2 is YFSETQ in the germline V gene. The CDR3 contains 15 residues. Trimming cost V 1 base and J 0 bases, with 11 bases left between them. The CDR3 DNA reads as TGCGCCAGCAGCTTGTCTGCCTTGCACTCCTACGAGCAGTACTTC. This gives the protein CASSLSALHSYEQYF.